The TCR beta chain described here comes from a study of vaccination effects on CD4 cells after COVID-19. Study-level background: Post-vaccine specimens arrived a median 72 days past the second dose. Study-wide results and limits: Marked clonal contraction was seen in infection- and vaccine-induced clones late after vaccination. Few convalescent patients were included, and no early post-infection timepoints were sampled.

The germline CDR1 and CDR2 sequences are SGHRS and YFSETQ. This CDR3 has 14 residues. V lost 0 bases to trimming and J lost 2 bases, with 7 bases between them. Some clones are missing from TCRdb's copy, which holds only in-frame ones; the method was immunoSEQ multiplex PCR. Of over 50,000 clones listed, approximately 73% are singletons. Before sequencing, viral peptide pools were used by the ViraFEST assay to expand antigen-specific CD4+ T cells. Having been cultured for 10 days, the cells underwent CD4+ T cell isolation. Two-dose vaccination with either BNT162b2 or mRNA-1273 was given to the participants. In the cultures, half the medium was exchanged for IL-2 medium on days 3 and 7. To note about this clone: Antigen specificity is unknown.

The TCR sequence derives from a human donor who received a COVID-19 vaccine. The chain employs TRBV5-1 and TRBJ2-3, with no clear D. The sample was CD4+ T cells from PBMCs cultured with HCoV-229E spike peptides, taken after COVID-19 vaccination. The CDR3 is CASSLAVATDTQYF. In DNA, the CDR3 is TGCGCCAGCAGCTTGGCCGTAGCCACAGATACGCAGTATTTT. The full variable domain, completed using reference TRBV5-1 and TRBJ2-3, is KAGVTQTPRYLIKTRGQQVTLSCSPISGHRSVSWYQQTPGQGLQFLFEYFSETQRNKGNFPGRFSGRQFSNSRSEMNVSTLELGDSALYLCASSLAVATDTQYFGPGTRLTVL.